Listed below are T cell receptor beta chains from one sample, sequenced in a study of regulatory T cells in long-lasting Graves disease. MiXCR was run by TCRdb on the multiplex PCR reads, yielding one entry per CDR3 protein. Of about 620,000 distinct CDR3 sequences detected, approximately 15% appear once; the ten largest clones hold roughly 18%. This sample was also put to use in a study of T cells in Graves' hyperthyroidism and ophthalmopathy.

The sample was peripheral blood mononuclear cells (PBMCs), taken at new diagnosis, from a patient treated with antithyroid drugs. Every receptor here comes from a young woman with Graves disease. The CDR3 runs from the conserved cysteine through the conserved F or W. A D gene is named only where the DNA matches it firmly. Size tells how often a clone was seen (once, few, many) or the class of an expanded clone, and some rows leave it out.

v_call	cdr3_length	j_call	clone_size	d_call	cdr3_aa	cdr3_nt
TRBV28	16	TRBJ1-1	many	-	CASSAGGPDLNTEAFF	TGTGCCAGCAGTGCCGGGGGGCCCGATTTGAACACTGAAGCTTTCTTT
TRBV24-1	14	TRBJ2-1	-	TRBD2	CATSDFSGSNEQFF	TGTGCCACCAGTGATTTTAGCGGGAGCAATGAGCAGTTCTTC
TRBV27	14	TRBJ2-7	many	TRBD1	CASSSTTGGIEQYF	TGTGCCAGCAGTTCAACTACAGGGGGTATCGAGCAGTACTTC
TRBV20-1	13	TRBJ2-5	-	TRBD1	CSARYRGRETQYF	TGCAGTGCTAGGTACAGGGGGCGAGAGACCCAGTACTTC
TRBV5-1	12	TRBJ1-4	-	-	CASSWDLTKLFF	TGCGCCAGCAGCTGGGACTTAACAAAACTGTTTTTT
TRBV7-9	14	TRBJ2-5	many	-	CASSFGAYQETQYF	TGTGCCAGCAGCTTCGGCGCGTACCAAGAGACCCAGTACTTC
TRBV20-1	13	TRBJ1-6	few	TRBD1	CSAQTGENSPLHF	TGCAGTGCTCAGACAGGGGAGAATTCACCCCTCCACTTT
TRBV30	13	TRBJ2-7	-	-	CAWTRGGGYEQYF	TGTGCCTGGACGAGGGGGGGGGGCTACGAGCAGTACTTC
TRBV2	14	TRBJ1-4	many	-	CASSLGEGGEKLFF	TGTGCCAGCAGTCTAGGGGAAGGGGGTGAAAAACTGTTTTTT
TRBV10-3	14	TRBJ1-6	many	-	CAISEGSYNSPLHF	TGTGCCATCAGTGAGGGAAGTTATAATTCACCCCTCCACTTT
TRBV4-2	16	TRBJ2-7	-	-	CANSQEGTDVSYEQYF	TGTGCCAACAGCCAAGAGGGGACCGATGTCTCCTACGAGCAGTACTTC
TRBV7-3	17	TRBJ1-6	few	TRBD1	CASSLTAPGQGNSPLHF	TGTGCCAGCAGCTTAACCGCTCCGGGACAGGGAAATTCACCCCTCCACTTT
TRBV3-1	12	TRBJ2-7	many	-	CASSREGREKYF	TGTGCCAGCAGCCGAGAAGGACGGGAGAAGTACTTC
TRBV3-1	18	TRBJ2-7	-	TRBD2	CASSQVGGGLAGAREQYF	TGTGCCAGCAGCCAAGTGGGCGGTGGACTAGCGGGAGCTCGAGAGCAGTACTTC
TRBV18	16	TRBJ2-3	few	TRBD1	CASSPREGQDTDTQYF	TGTGCCAGCTCACCACGTGAAGGACAGGACACAGATACGCAGTATTTT
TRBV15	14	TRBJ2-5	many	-	CATSIGDYQETQYF	TGTGCCACCAGCATTGGGGATTACCAAGAGACCCAGTACTTC
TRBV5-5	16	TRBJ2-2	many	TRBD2	CASSPASGSTTGELFF	TGTGCCAGCAGCCCTGCTAGCGGGAGTACGACCGGGGAGCTGTTTTTT
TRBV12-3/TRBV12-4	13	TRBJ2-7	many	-	CASSFTTSYEQYF	TGTGCCAGCAGTTTTACGACGAGCTACGAGCAGTACTTC
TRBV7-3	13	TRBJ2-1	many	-	CASSKQQGGEQFF	TGTGCCAGCAGCAAACAACAGGGAGGTGAGCAGTTCTTC
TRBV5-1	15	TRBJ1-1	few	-	CASSLADSLNTEAFF	TGCGCCAGCAGCTTGGCTGACAGTTTGAACACTGAAGCTTTCTTT
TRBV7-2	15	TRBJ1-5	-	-	CASSLEWGSNQPQHF	TGTGCCAGCAGCTTAGAGTGGGGGAGCAATCAGCCCCAGCATTTT
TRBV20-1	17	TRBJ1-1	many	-	CSARDWVGWGLNTEAFF	TGCAGTGCTAGAGATTGGGTCGGTTGGGGACTGAACACTGAAGCTTTCTTT
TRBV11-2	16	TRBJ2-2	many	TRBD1	CASSSFGTVHAGELFF	TGTGCCAGCAGCTCCTTCGGGACAGTGCACGCCGGGGAGCTGTTTTTT
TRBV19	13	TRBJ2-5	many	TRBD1	CASSMGQWETQYF	TGTGCCAGTAGTATGGGACAGTGGGAGACCCAGTACTTC
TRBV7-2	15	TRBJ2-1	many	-	CASSLVRTTYNEQFF	TGTGCCAGCAGCCTCGTTCGGACCACCTACAATGAGCAGTTCTTC
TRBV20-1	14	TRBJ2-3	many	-	CSAQTTISTDTQYF	TGCAGTGCTCAAACTACCATTTCCACAGATACGCAGTATTTT
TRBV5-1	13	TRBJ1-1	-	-	CASATNYYTEAFF	TGCGCCAGTGCGACAAACTATTACACTGAAGCTTTCTTT
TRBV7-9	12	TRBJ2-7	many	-	CASSLGGWEQYF	TGTGCCAGCAGCTTAGGTGGATGGGAGCAGTACTTC
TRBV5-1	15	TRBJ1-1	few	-	CASSRLGSQYTEAFF	TGCGCCAGCAGCCGGCTGGGCAGTCAATACACTGAAGCTTTCTTT
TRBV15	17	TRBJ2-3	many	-	CATSRDKATLYGDTQYF	TGTGCCACCAGCAGAGATAAGGCAACCCTCTATGGGGATACGCAGTATTTT
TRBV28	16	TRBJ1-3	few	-	CASSLSGDPSGNTIYF	TGTGCCAGCAGTTTATCCGGAGACCCCTCTGGAAACACCATATATTTT
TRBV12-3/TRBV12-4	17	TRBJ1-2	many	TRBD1	CASSLEGTGGTNYGYTF	TGTGCCAGCAGTCTCGAGGGGACAGGGGGCACTAACTATGGCTACACCTTC
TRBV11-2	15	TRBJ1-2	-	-	CASSLDPLGDYGYTF	TGTGCCAGCAGCTTAGATCCACTTGGGGACTATGGCTACACCTTC
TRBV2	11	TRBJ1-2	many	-	CASLVRGGYTF	TGTGCCAGCCTCGTGAGGGGCGGCTACACCTTC
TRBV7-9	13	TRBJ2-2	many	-	CASSLVGAGELFF	TGTGCCAGCAGTCTGGTAGGGGCCGGGGAGCTGTTTTTT
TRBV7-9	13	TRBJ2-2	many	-	CASSLERQGELFF	TGTGCCAGCAGCTTAGAGCGACAGGGGGAGCTGTTTTTT
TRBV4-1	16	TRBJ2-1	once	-	CASSQGETRTYNEQFF	TGCGCCAGCAGCCAAGGAGAAACTAGAACCTACAATGAGCAGTTCTTC
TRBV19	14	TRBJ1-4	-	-	CASSMATANRKLFF	TGTGCCAGTAGTATGGCCACGGCTAATAGAAAACTGTTTTTT
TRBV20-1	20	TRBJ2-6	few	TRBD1	CSARVSRQGFGNSGANVLTF	TGCAGTGCTAGAGTCTCGCGACAGGGGTTCGGGAACTCTGGGGCCAACGTCCTGACTTTC
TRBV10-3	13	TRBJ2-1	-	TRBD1	CAISEDRVSEQFF	TGTGCCATCAGCGAAGACAGGGTTAGTGAGCAGTTCTTC
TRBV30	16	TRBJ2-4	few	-	CAWTGRQGLAKNIQYF	TGTGCCTGGACTGGCCGACAGGGACTAGCCAAAAACATTCAGTACTTC
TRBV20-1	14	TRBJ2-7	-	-	CSARREGGSYEQYF	TGCAGTGCTAGGCGAGAAGGGGGCTCCTACGAGCAGTACTTC
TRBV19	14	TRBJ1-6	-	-	CASRFRSYNSPLHF	TGTGCCAGTAGGTTCCGGAGCTATAATTCACCCCTCCACTTT
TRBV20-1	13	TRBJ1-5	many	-	CSARDMSNQPQHF	TGCAGTGCTAGAGACATGAGCAATCAGCCCCAGCATTTT
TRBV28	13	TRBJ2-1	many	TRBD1	CASSFQGVGEQFF	TGTGCCAGCAGTTTTCAGGGGGTCGGTGAGCAGTTCTTC
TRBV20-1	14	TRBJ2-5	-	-	CSATNSLVRETRYF	TGCAGTGCTACAAATTCCTTGGTACGGGAGACCCGGTACTTC
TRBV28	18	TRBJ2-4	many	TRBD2	CASISGMGLAGGSYIQYF	TGTGCCAGCATTTCCGGAATGGGCCTAGCGGGAGGGAGTTACATTCAGTACTTC
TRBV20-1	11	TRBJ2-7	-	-	CSAMRFREQYF	TGCAGTGCTATGCGGTTCCGCGAGCAGTACTTC
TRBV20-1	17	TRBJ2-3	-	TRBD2	CSADNQMGREGTDTQYF	TGCAGTGCCGACAATCAAATGGGGCGGGAGGGCACAGATACGCAGTATTTT
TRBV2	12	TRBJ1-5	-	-	CASMTANQPQHF	TGTGCCAGCATGACAGCAAATCAGCCCCAGCATTTT
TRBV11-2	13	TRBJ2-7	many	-	CASSDLRTYEQYF	TGTGCCAGCAGCGACCTTAGGACCTACGAGCAGTACTTC
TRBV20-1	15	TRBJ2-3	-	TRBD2	CSAPGLAGAADTQYF	TGCAGTGCTCCAGGACTAGCGGGAGCCGCAGATACGCAGTATTTT
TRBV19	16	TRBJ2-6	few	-	CASIPSRGSGANVLTF	TGTGCCAGTATTCCCAGCAGGGGTTCTGGGGCCAACGTCCTGACTTTC
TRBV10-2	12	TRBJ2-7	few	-	CASSEFRDEQYF	TGTGCCAGCAGTGAATTCAGGGACGAGCAGTACTTC
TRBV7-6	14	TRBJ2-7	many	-	CASSLAPQDYEQYF	TGTGCCAGCAGCTTAGCCCCCCAGGATTACGAGCAGTACTTC
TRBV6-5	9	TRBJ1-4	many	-	CASSYFLFF	TGTGCCAGCAGTTACTTTCTGTTTTTT
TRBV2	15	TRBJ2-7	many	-	CATKGRGGTPGVQYF	TGTGCCACCAAGGGTAGGGGCGGGACCCCCGGTGTGCAGTACTTC
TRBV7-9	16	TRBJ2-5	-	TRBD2	CASSHTSGSDKETQYF	TGTGCCAGCAGCCATACTAGCGGGAGTGATAAAGAGACCCAGTACTTC
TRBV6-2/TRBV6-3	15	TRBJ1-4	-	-	CASSYSPGPNEKLFF	TGTGCCAGCAGTTATTCGCCTGGTCCTAATGAAAAACTGTTTTTT
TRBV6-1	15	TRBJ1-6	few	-	CASKSEGTSNSPLHF	TGTGCCAGCAAATCGGAGGGAACGAGCAATTCACCCCTCCACTTT